This T cell receptor beta chain is from a study of blood T cell repertoires in COVID-19. Whole-study context: The origin of the acute and convalescent COVID-19 samples was the United States, Italy and Spain. T cells, B-cell-depleted T cells, or PBMCs provided the cDNA or gDNA that served as material.

The CDR3 loop spans 17 amino acids. With V trimmed by 3 bases and J by 5 bases, 9 bases remained unmatched. Germline V gene lookup returns CDR1 LNHDA and CDR2 SQIVND (reference sequence). Here immunoSEQ multiplex PCR was the method, and the copy in TCRdb shows in-frame clones only, minus some. In the table there are roughly 290,000 clones, 70% to 90% of which are singletons. Material: PBMCs or T cells enriched from blood (not recorded which). This TCR was sampled from a woman between 40 and 55 years old who had recovered from COVID-19. This chain links TRBV19 with TRBJ2-1; TRBD2 aligns across 11 bases. CDR3 in DNA: TGTGCCAGTAGTATTTTGGGTGGGGGACTAGCGGACAATGAGCAGTTCTTC. It yields the protein CASSILGGGLADNEQFF.